This T cell receptor (beta chain) is drawn from a study of Tregs in tolerant kidney transplant recipients (dated by TCRdb to the late 2010s). With regard to the full study: The transplants used related donors along with nonmyeloablative bone marrow transplantation, and in the human trials mixed chimerism was transient. The study applied TCRbeta sequencing to find donor-specific regulatory T cells before combined kidney and bone marrow transplantation and then followed those same cells after transplant. Paper-wide results and their limitations: Because the study included only a small number of patients, the results must be confirmed in larger populations and under other immunosuppression protocols. PCR primers changed over time for some patients, so nucleotide-level comparison across those patients' samples was not possible. Expanding Tregs with activated donor B cells appeared to identify the most biologically relevant and donor-specific TCRbeta repertoire. Donor-specific Treg expansion was found to exceed global Treg expansion in tolerant patients, suggesting antigen-driven rather than nonspecific expansion. Biological reproducibility was not directly addressed, though technical replication error appeared minimal.

V ends up 5 bases short and J 3 bases short, with an unmatched junction base count of 4. As encoded in the germline V gene, CDR1 is SGHTA while CDR2 is FQGTGA. The CDR3, cysteine through phenylalanine, is 15 amino acids long. Part of the CDR3 DNA is given, 36 bases translated from base 1. Taken with the paper, the label for time point translates to: blood sample drawn before combined kidney and bone marrow transplant. Unstimulated Tregs (CD4+CD25+CD127-), CD4+ non-Tregs (CD4+CD25-), CD4 and CD8 cells were FACS-sorted from thawed PBMCs. 4 combined kidney and bone marrow transplant recipients from the ITN036ST trial were included as patients, and samples were available only from these trial subjects. Healthy control blood was separated into PBMCs by Ficoll density gradient and cryopreserved, and patient PBMCs were collected both before and after transplant. Concerning this clone itself: Its antigen is unknown. The sequenced fragment ends 3 residues before the CDR3 boundary, so the rest is inferred from the germline J gene.

Genomic DNA was extracted from sorted cells with the QIAGEN DNeasy Blood and Tissue Kit for TCRbeta CDR3 sequencing. High-throughput TCRbeta CDR3 sequencing was carried out commercially through immunoSEQ, with PCR amplification with bias correction and internal controls included. The paper's data handling went like this. Unique productive TCRbeta sequences were defined by CDR3 nucleotide sequence where primers matched, otherwise by CDR3 amino acid sequence with Vbeta and Jbeta genes. To correct sorting error, sequences shared between sorted populations at a frequency ratio of 2:1 or less were removed; the rest were assigned to the higher population. Sequences were defined as donor-reactive when expanded at least 5-fold in CFSE-low cells versus unstimulated cells and present at a frequency of at least 0.01% in CFSE-low cells. Jensen-Shannon divergence, calculated on the top 100 TCRbeta sequences ranked by frequency, was used to quantify repertoire divergence. When a sample had multiple sequencing runs, each run was corrected for sorting error separately and the runs were then pooled. TCRdb retrieved this table from immuneACCESS and kept in-frame rearrangements only. Not all clones are present; in checked studies, unresolved V genes account for under half, and no reason is known for the remainder. V, J and clone size were drawn from that table, and D and trimming were deduced from the DNA. The sample's own table lists more than 45,000 clones. 0.75% to 0.95% of the sample is taken by the ten largest.

This chain is built from TRBV7-3 and TRBJ2-7, and TRBD2 aligns with 13 junction nucleotides. This clonotype was sampled from a human donor who received a combined kidney and bone marrow transplant. The source material was CD4+ T cells from blood, sampled before the transplant. The CDR3 in this case is CASSRGLAGRYEQYF. CDR3 DNA (partial): TGTGCCAGCAGCCGGGGACTAGCGGGACGCTACGAG.